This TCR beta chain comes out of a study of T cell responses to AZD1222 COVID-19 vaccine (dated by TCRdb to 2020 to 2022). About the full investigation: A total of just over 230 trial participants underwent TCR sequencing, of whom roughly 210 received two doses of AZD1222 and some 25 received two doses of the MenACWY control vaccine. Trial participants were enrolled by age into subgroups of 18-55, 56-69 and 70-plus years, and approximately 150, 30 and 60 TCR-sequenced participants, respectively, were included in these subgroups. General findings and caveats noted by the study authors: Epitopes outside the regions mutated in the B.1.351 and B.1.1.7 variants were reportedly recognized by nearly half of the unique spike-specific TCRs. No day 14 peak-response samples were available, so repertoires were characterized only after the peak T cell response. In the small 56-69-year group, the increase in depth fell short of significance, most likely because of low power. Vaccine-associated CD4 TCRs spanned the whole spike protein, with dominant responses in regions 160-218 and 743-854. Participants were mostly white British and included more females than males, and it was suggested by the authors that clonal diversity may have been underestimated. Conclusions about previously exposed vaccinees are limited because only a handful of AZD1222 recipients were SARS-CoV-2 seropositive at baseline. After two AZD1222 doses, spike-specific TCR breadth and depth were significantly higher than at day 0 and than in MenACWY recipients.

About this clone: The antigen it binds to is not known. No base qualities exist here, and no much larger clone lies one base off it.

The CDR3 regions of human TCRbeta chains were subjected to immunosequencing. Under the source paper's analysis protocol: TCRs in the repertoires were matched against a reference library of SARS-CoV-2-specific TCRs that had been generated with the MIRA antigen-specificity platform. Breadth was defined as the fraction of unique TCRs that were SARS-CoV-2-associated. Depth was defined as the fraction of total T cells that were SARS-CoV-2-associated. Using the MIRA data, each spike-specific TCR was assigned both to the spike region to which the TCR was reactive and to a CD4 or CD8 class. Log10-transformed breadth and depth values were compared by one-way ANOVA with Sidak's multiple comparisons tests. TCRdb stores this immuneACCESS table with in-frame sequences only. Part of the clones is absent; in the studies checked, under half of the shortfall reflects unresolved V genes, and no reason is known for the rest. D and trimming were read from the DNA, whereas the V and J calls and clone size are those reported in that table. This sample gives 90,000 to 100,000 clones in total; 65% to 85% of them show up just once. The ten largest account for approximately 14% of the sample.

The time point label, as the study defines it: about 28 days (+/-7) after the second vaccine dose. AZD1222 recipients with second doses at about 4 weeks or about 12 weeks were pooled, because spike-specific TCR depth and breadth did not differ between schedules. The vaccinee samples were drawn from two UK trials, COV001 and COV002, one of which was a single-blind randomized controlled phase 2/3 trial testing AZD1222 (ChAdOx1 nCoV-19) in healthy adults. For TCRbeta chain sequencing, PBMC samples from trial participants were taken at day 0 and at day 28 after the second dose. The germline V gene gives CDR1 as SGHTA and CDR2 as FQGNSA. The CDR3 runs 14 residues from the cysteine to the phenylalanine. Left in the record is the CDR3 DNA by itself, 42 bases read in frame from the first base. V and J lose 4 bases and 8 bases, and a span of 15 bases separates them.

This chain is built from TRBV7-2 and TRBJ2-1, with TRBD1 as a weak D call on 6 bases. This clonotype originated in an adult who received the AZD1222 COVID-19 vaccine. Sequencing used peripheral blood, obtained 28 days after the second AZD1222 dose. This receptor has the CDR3 CASSSSVRGHEQFF. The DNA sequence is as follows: TGTGCCAGCAGCTCCTCGGTCAGGGGCCATGAGCAGTTCTTC.